This TCR beta chain was identified in a study of blood T cell repertoires in COVID-19. Cohorts were determined from participant-reported clinical history. Germline-derived CDR1 and CDR2 are SGHTA and FQGTGA. The length of the CDR3 is 15 residues. Deletions cut 3 bases from V and 8 bases from J, with 17 bases between. Original data processing: How many nucleated cells were present was estimated from reference gene primer amplification. Profiling relied on immunoSEQ multiplex PCR, and the TCRdb table lists in-frame clones only, not all of them. V, J and clone size derive from that table, while D and trimming were established from the DNA sequence. The sample yields around 300,000 clones, around 91% seen once.

V is TRBV7-3 and J is TRBJ2-1; D perhaps matches TRBD2 (6 bases). Specimen: PBMCs or T cells enriched from blood (not recorded which). The sequence was obtained from a woman in her late teens or twenties who had recovered from COVID-19. DNA for the CDR3: TGTGCCAGCAGCTTCCTGGGGCAAGGGGAGGATGAGCAGTTCTTC. This encodes CASSFLGQGEDEQFF. Variable domain in full (rest from reference TRBV7-3 and TRBJ2-1): GAGVSQTPSNKVTEKGKYVELRCDPISGHTALYWYRQSLGQGPEFLIYFQGTGAADDSGLPNDRFFAVRPEGSVSTLKIQRTERGDSAVYLCASSFLGQGEDEQFFGPGTRLTVL.